A selection of T cell receptor beta chains follows, all from one sample in a study of blood T cell repertoires in COVID-19. TCRdb's table, derived via immunoSEQ multiplex PCR, lists solely in-frame clones and lacks some. The sample yields more than 300,000 clones, roughly 86% seen once. The sequencing sample was made of PBMCs or T cells enriched from blood (not recorded which). The receptors here all came from a woman aged 30 to 39 who had recovered from COVID-19. The CDR3 runs from the conserved cysteine through the conserved F or W. Each record gives: V gene, D gene, clone size, J gene, CDR3 protein, CDR3 DNA. D genes are given only for firm matches. Clone size is not always given. Where it is, it says once, few, many or a class for expanded clones.

V gene: TRBV3-1/TRBV3-2
D gene: .
clone size: .
J gene: TRBJ1-1
CDR3 protein: CASSQGGIRDTEAFF
CDR3 DNA: TGTGCCAGCAGCCAAGGGGGCATCAGGGACACTGAAGCTTTCTTT

V gene: TRBV28
D gene: .
clone size: .
J gene: TRBJ1-3
CDR3 protein: CASSHPTGNTIYF
CDR3 DNA: TGTGCCAGCAGTCACCCGACAGGAAACACCATATATTTT

V gene: TRBV5-1
D gene: TRBD1
clone size: .
J gene: TRBJ1-1
CDR3 protein: CASSFKFGTGGVKMNTEAFF
CDR3 DNA: TGCGCCAGCAGCTTTAAATTTGGGACAGGGGGCGTTAAGATGAACACTGAAGCTTTCTTT

V gene: TRBV5-3
D gene: .
clone size: .
J gene: TRBJ1-4
CDR3 protein: CARSLSPGSNEKLFF
CDR3 DNA: TGTGCCAGAAGCTTGTCTCCAGGGTCTAATGAAAAACTGTTTTTT

V gene: TRBV7-2
D gene: TRBD2
clone size: .
J gene: TRBJ2-1
CDR3 protein: CASSLNGLARNNEQFF
CDR3 DNA: TGTGCCAGCAGCTTAAACGGACTAGCGCGAAACAATGAGCAGTTCTTC

V gene: TRBV21-1
D gene: .
clone size: .
J gene: TRBJ2-7
CDR3 protein: CASSRPTSGGYEQYF
CDR3 DNA: TGTGCCAGCAGCCGACCCACTAGCGGGGGTTACGAGCAGTACTTC

V gene: TRBV5-1
D gene: TRBD2
clone size: once
J gene: TRBJ2-1
CDR3 protein: CASSFGLAGATNEQFF
CDR3 DNA: TGCGCCAGCAGCTTCGGACTAGCGGGAGCCACCAATGAGCAGTTCTTC

V gene: TRBV6-4
D gene: .
clone size: once
J gene: TRBJ2-1
CDR3 protein: CASSDKLAGDYNEQFF
CDR3 DNA: TGTGCCAGCAGTGACAAATTGGCAGGGGACTACAATGAGCAGTTCTTC

V gene: TRBV9
D gene: TRBD1
clone size: .
J gene: TRBJ1-6
CDR3 protein: CASSARQGLSSPLHF
CDR3 DNA: TGTGCCAGCAGCGCGAGACAGGGATTGAGTTCACCCCTCCACTTT

V gene: TRBV4-2
D gene: TRBD2
clone size: .
J gene: TRBJ2-7
CDR3 protein: CASRGGSSYEQYF
CDR3 DNA: TGTGCCAGCAGGGGGGGGAGCTCCTACGAGCAGTACTTC

V gene: TRBV10-1
D gene: TRBD1
clone size: .
J gene: TRBJ2-3
CDR3 protein: CASSENRGADTQYF
CDR3 DNA: TGCGCCAGCAGTGAGAACAGGGGAGCAGATACGCAGTATTTT

V gene: TRBV7-9
D gene: TRBD1
clone size: .
J gene: TRBJ1-5
CDR3 protein: CASSSTGVNQPQHF
CDR3 DNA: TGTGCCAGCAGCTCTACAGGGGTAAATCAGCCCCAGCATTTT

V gene: TRBV10-1
D gene: TRBD1
clone size: few
J gene: TRBJ1-5
CDR3 protein: CASRARGTPPWDNQPQHF
CDR3 DNA: TGCGCCAGCAGGGCCAGGGGGACACCTCCTTGGGACAATCAGCCCCAGCATTTT

V gene: TRBV3-1/TRBV3-2
D gene: .
clone size: .
J gene: TRBJ1-1
CDR3 protein: CASSQGSGVAEAFF
CDR3 DNA: TGTGCCAGCAGCCAAGGATCAGGGGTCGCTGAAGCTTTCTTT

V gene: TRBV5-4
D gene: TRBD2
clone size: .
J gene: TRBJ2-1
CDR3 protein: CASSSGGTSGSNEQFF
CDR3 DNA: TGTGCCAGCAGCTCGGGGGGGACTAGCGGGAGCAATGAGCAGTTCTTC

V gene: TRBV5-1
D gene: TRBD2
clone size: .
J gene: TRBJ2-1
CDR3 protein: CASSPKSGRNYNEQFF
CDR3 DNA: TGCGCCAGCAGCCCAAAATCCGGGAGGAACTACAATGAGCAGTTCTTC

V gene: TRBV7-2
D gene: TRBD2
clone size: .
J gene: TRBJ2-1
CDR3 protein: CASSLGASGAYNEQFF
CDR3 DNA: TGTGCCAGCAGCTTAGGGGCTAGCGGGGCCTACAATGAGCAGTTCTTC

V gene: TRBV10-3
D gene: TRBD1
clone size: .
J gene: TRBJ2-7
CDR3 protein: CAIRTGGAWTEQYF
CDR3 DNA: TGTGCCATCAGGACAGGGGGCGCATGGACCGAGCAGTACTTC

V gene: TRBV7-9
D gene: TRBD1
clone size: .
J gene: TRBJ1-2
CDR3 protein: CASSQWDSNYGYTF
CDR3 DNA: TGTGCCAGCAGCCAATGGGACAGCAACTATGGCTACACCTTC

V gene: TRBV5-5
D gene: TRBD2
clone size: .
J gene: TRBJ2-7
CDR3 protein: CASSLATSLSYEQYF
CDR3 DNA: TGTGCCAGCAGCTTGGCGACTAGCCTGTCCTACGAGCAGTACTTC

V gene: TRBV18
D gene: .
clone size: once
J gene: TRBJ2-7
CDR3 protein: CASSLTLSTSLEQYF
CDR3 DNA: TGTGCCAGCTCACTTACCCTCAGTACCTCCCTCGAGCAGTACTTC

V gene: TRBV28
D gene: TRBD1
clone size: .
J gene: TRBJ1-2
CDR3 protein: CASSPGQVEKHYTF
CDR3 DNA: TGTGCCAGCAGTCCCGGACAGGTGGAAAAACACTACACCTTC

V gene: TRBV9
D gene: TRBD2
clone size: .
J gene: TRBJ2-7
CDR3 protein: CASSVEGGSSYEQYF
CDR3 DNA: TGTGCCAGCAGCGTAGAGGGCGGGAGCTCCTACGAGCAGTACTTC

V gene: TRBV12-3/TRBV12-4
D gene: .
clone size: .
J gene: TRBJ1-2
CDR3 protein: CASSSQGGYGYTF
CDR3 DNA: TGTGCCAGCAGTTCCCAGGGTGGCTATGGCTACACCTTC

V gene: TRBV6-2/TRBV6-3
D gene: TRBD2
clone size: .
J gene: TRBJ2-7
CDR3 protein: CASSLLAGGPYEQYF
CDR3 DNA: TGTGCCAGCAGTCTACTAGCGGGAGGCCCCTACGAGCAGTACTTC

V gene: TRBV24-1
D gene: .
clone size: .
J gene: TRBJ2-5
CDR3 protein: CATSDVGGETQYF
CDR3 DNA: TGTGCCACCAGTGATGTGGGGGGAGAGACCCAGTACTTC

V gene: TRBV5-8
D gene: TRBD2
clone size: .
J gene: TRBJ2-2
CDR3 protein: CASSSGLAGAVGELFF
CDR3 DNA: TGTGCCAGCAGCTCCGGACTAGCGGGAGCCGTCGGGGAGCTGTTTTTT

V gene: TRBV27
D gene: .
clone size: .
J gene: TRBJ2-7
CDR3 protein: CASSHLGQSLTYEQYF
CDR3 DNA: TGTGCCAGCAGCCACCTAGGACAGTCCCTAACCTACGAGCAGTACTTC

V gene: TRBV7-2
D gene: .
clone size: .
J gene: TRBJ1-4
CDR3 protein: CASSSNYLATNEKLFF
CDR3 DNA: TGTGCCAGCAGCTCCAATTATTTAGCAACTAATGAAAAACTGTTTTTT

V gene: TRBV12-3/TRBV12-4
D gene: .
clone size: .
J gene: TRBJ1-5
CDR3 protein: CASSAGERQPQHF
CDR3 DNA: TGTGCCAGCAGTGCCGGTGAAAGACAGCCCCAGCATTTT

V gene: TRBV5-5
D gene: .
clone size: few
J gene: TRBJ2-7
CDR3 protein: CASSLDGRGEQYF
CDR3 DNA: TGTGCCAGCAGCTTGGACGGGAGAGGCGAGCAGTACTTC

V gene: TRBV11-2
D gene: TRBD1
clone size: .
J gene: TRBJ1-2
CDR3 protein: CASSSRDRQAF
CDR3 DNA: TGTGCCAGCAGCTCCCGGGACAGGCAAGCATTC

V gene: TRBV6-1
D gene: TRBD2
clone size: .
J gene: TRBJ2-1
CDR3 protein: CASSEVEQGLAGVYNEQFF
CDR3 DNA: TGTGCCAGCAGTGAAGTGGAACAGGGCCTAGCGGGGGTCTACAATGAGCAGTTCTTC

V gene: TRBV2
D gene: .
clone size: .
J gene: TRBJ1-1
CDR3 protein: CASSSGSTGTEAFF
CDR3 DNA: TGTGCCAGCTCTTCAGGGTCGACGGGCACTGAAGCTTTCTTT

V gene: TRBV6-6
D gene: TRBD1
clone size: .
J gene: TRBJ1-5
CDR3 protein: CASSGGQGLTQPQHF
CDR3 DNA: TGTGCCAGCAGTGGCGGACAGGGGTTGACTCAGCCCCAGCATTTT

V gene: TRBV5-1
D gene: TRBD2
clone size: .
J gene: TRBJ2-3
CDR3 protein: CASSLGGRQTTDTQYF
CDR3 DNA: TGCGCCAGCAGCTTGGGCGGGAGGCAAACCACAGATACGCAGTATTTT

V gene: TRBV7-6
D gene: .
clone size: once
J gene: TRBJ1-4
CDR3 protein: CASSSTVNEKLFF
CDR3 DNA: TGTGCCAGCAGCTCGACAGTTAATGAAAAACTGTTTTTT

V gene: TRBV30
D gene: .
clone size: .
J gene: TRBJ2-3
CDR3 protein: CAFRSTSTDTQYF
CDR3 DNA: TGTGCCTTCCGGAGCACTAGCACAGATACGCAGTATTTT

V gene: TRBV5-4
D gene: .
clone size: .
J gene: TRBJ2-5
CDR3 protein: CASSLGQTETQYF
CDR3 DNA: TGTGCCAGCAGCTTAGGACAGACAGAGACCCAGTACTTC

V gene: TRBV7-2
D gene: TRBD1
clone size: .
J gene: TRBJ2-7
CDR3 protein: CASSLGQGIFYEQYF
CDR3 DNA: TGTGCCAGCAGCTTAGGACAGGGGATATTCTACGAGCAGTACTTC

V gene: TRBV4-1
D gene: TRBD2
clone size: few
J gene: TRBJ2-1
CDR3 protein: CASSQGAGGSDEQFF
CDR3 DNA: TGCGCCAGCAGCCAAGGAGCGGGAGGGAGTGATGAGCAGTTCTTC

V gene: TRBV5-8
D gene: .
clone size: .
J gene: TRBJ2-7
CDR3 protein: CATGWGWGRRNYEQYF
CDR3 DNA: TGTGCCACCGGTTGGGGTTGGGGGAGGAGGAACTACGAGCAGTACTTC

V gene: TRBV6-5
D gene: .
clone size: .
J gene: TRBJ2-7
CDR3 protein: CASSNGGTNYEQYF
CDR3 DNA: TGTGCCAGCAGTAACGGGGGAACCAACTACGAGCAGTACTTC

V gene: TRBV6-2/TRBV6-3
D gene: TRBD2
clone size: .
J gene: TRBJ2-5
CDR3 protein: CASSSSGSTWETQYF
CDR3 DNA: TGTGCCAGCAGTTCAAGCGGGAGTACATGGGAGACCCAGTACTTC

V gene: TRBV6-5
D gene: .
clone size: .
J gene: TRBJ2-2
CDR3 protein: CASSSWFGEGTGELFF
CDR3 DNA: TGTGCCAGCAGTTCTTGGTTCGGGGAAGGGACCGGGGAGCTGTTTTTT

V gene: TRBV19
D gene: .
clone size: .
J gene: TRBJ1-1
CDR3 protein: CASSQQVNTEAFF
CDR3 DNA: TGTGCCAGTAGTCAACAGGTGAACACTGAAGCTTTCTTT

V gene: TRBV18
D gene: .
clone size: once
J gene: TRBJ2-2
CDR3 protein: CASSPQRGQVGTGELFF
CDR3 DNA: TGTGCCAGCTCACCGCAACGCGGACAAGTGGGTACCGGGGAGCTGTTTTTT

V gene: TRBV11-2
D gene: .
clone size: .
J gene: TRBJ1-2
CDR3 protein: CASSPGTRYGYTF
CDR3 DNA: TGTGCCAGCAGCCCCGGGACACGCTATGGCTACACCTTC

V gene: TRBV11-2
D gene: .
clone size: once
J gene: TRBJ1-2
CDR3 protein: CASSPGRGRTYGYTF
CDR3 DNA: TGTGCCAGCAGCCCTGGGAGGGGCAGGACCTATGGCTACACCTTC

V gene: TRBV19
D gene: .
clone size: .
J gene: TRBJ1-1
CDR3 protein: CASSNQGNTEAFF
CDR3 DNA: TGTGCCAGTAGTAATCAGGGGAACACTGAAGCTTTCTTT

V gene: TRBV18
D gene: .
clone size: .
J gene: TRBJ2-2
CDR3 protein: CASSPLITVKINTGELFF
CDR3 DNA: TGTGCCAGCTCACCACTTATAACAGTTAAAATCAACACCGGGGAGCTGTTTTTT

V gene: TRBV6-5
D gene: .
clone size: .
J gene: TRBJ2-7
CDR3 protein: CASRTDYSSYEQYF
CDR3 DNA: TGTGCCAGCAGGACTGACTATTCCTCCTACGAGCAGTACTTC